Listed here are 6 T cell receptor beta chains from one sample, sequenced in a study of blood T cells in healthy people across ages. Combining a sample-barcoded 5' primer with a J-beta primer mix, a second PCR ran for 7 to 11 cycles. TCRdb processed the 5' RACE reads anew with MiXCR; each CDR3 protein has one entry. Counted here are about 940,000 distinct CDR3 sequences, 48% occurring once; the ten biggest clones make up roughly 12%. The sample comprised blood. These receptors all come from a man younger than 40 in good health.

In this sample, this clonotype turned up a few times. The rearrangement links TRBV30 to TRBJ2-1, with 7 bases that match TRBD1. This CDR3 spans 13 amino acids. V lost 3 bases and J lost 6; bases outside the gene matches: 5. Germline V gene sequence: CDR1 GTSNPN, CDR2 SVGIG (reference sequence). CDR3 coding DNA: TGTGCCTGGAGCGTGGGACAGATCAATGAGCAGTTCTTC. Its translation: CAWSVGQINEQFF.

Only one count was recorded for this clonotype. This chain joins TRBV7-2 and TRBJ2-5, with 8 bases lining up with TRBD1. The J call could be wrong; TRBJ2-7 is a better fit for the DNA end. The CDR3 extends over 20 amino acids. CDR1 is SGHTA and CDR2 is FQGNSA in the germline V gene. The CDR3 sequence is CASSFRLFRTGQGRSYEQYF. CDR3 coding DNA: TGTGCCAGCAGCTTTCGGTTGTTTCGAACCGGACAGGGTAGGTCCTACGAGCAGTACTTC.

CDR3 nucleotides: TGTGCCAGCAGTGGACAGGGGGAGCTAGCCAAAAACATTCAGTACTTC. Its protein is CASSGQGELAKNIQYF. The rearrangement joins TRBV2 to TRBJ2-4; 9 bases line up with TRBD1. Germline lookup yields CDR1 SNHLY and CDR2 FYNNEI. CDR3 length: 16 residues. V lost 4 bases, J lost 0 bases, and 4 bases stayed unmatched.

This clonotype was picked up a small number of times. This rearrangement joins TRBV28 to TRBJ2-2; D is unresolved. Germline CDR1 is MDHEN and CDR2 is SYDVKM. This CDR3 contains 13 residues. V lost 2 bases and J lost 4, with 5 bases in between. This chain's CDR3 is CASSLLVTGELFF. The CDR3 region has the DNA TGTGCCAGCAGTTTACTGGTCACCGGGGAGCTGTTTTTT.

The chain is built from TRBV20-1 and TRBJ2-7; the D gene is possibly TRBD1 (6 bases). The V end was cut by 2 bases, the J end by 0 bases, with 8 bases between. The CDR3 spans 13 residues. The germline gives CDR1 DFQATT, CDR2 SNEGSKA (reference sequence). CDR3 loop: CSARKGGSYEQYF. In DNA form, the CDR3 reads TGCAGTGCTAGAAAAGGGGGCTCCTACGAGCAGTACTTC.

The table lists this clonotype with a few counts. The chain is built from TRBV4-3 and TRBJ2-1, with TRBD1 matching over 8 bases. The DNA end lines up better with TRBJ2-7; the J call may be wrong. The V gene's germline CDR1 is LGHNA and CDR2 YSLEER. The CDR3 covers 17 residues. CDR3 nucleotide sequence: TGCGCCAGCAGCCAGAGTGGAACAGGGGGAGGCTACAATGAGCAGTACTTC. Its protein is CASSQSGTGGGYNEQYF.